The 32 T cell receptor beta chains reported below all come from one sample, sequenced in a study of T cell changes during pregnancy in multiple sclerosis. Using immunoSEQ multiplex PCR, the repertoire was profiled, and TCRdb retains in-frame clones only, with some absent. The sample records 60,000 or so clones, 80% to 90% being singletons. Sequencing was performed on peripheral blood, taken in the first trimester of pregnancy. These receptors were obtained from a female donor with multiple sclerosis, enrolled in a pregnancy study.

The chain employs TRBV27 and TRBJ2-7, with D possibly being TRBD2 (6 bases). Trimming stripped 2 bases from V and 2 bases from J, with 10 bases between. CDR1 and CDR2 from the germline V gene are MNHEY and SMNVEV (reference sequence). CDR3 length equals 14 residues. CDR3 nucleotides: TGTGCCAGCAGTTTAGGCGGGACTGCCTACGAGCAGTACTTC. This encodes CASSLGGTAYEQYF.

The V call is TRBV10-1, the J call TRBJ2-1; 9 bases are shared with TRBD1. The CDR3 runs to 17 residues. The J segment lost 2 bases and the V segment lost 2 bases, leaving 7 bases of the junction unmatched. The germline V gene encodes CDR1 WNHNN and CDR2 SYGVQD (reference sequence). CDR3 in amino acids: CASSEVQGARTYNEQFF. The DNA for the CDR3 is TGCGCCAGCAGTGAGGTACAGGGGGCTAGGACCTACAATGAGCAGTTCTTC.

In DNA, the CDR3 is TGTGCCAGCAGCCTATCGGGGACTATGAACACTGAAGCTTTCTTT. Translation: CASSLSGTMNTEAFF. J is TRBJ1-1 and V is TRBV7-9; D is possibly TRBD1 (5 bases). This CDR3 has 15 amino acids. Germline CDR1 and CDR2: SEHNR and FQNEAQ (reference sequence). Deletions cut 5 bases from V and 0 bases from J, with 13 bases between.

The chain couples TRBV10-3 to TRBJ1-2; D uncertain. The germline V gene has CDR1 ENHRY and CDR2 SYGVKD. The CDR3 is 14 amino acids. V lost 4 bases and J lost 0, with 9 bases in between. The CDR3 is CAISVTAANYGYTF. As DNA, the CDR3 is TGTGCCATCAGTGTAACAGCTGCTAACTATGGCTACACCTTC.

V is TRBV10-2 and J is TRBJ2-7; 9 positions agree with TRBD1. Germline-derived CDR1 and CDR2 are WSHSY and SAAADI. This CDR3 comprises 18 residues. V dropped 3 bases and J dropped 2; count of bases not matched to a gene: 14. The CDR3 DNA is TGCGCCAGCAGTGAAAGGGACAGGGTTGTCAAAGGGGCCTACGAGCAGTACTTC. As protein: CASSERDRVVKGAYEQYF.

This sequence joins TRBV2 and TRBJ1-2; D gene uncertain. This CDR3 is 12 amino acids long. Germline CDR1 reads SNHLY; CDR2 reads FYNNEI. V lost 8 bases and J 6 bases, leaving 13 bases between the germline ends. The CDR3 DNA reads TGTGCCAGCTATGACTGGGAGGATGGCTACACCTTC. Protein product: CASYDWEDGYTF. The full variable domain, completed using reference TRBV2 and TRBJ1-2, is EPEVTQTPSHQVTQMGQEVILRCVPISNHLYFYWYRQILGQKVEFLVSFYNNEISEKSEIFDDQFSVERPDGSNFTLKIRSTKLEDSAMYFCASYDWEDGYTFGSGTRLTVV.

CDR3 protein: CASSLFAGGQANYGYTF. The CDR3 nucleotides read TGTGCCAGTAGTTTATTCGCAGGGGGCCAAGCTAACTATGGCTACACCTTC. The rearrangement joins TRBV19 to TRBJ1-2; 8 bases match TRBD1. The CDR3 spans 17 residues. With 5 bases clipped from V and 0 bases from J, the junction kept 11 bases outside the gene matches. Germline CDR1 reads LNHDA; CDR2 reads SQIVND (reference sequence).

The chain carries TRBV18 and TRBJ2-5, with TRBD2 as a possible D gene (5 bases). Trimming removed 4 bases at V and 5 bases at J, with 14 bases between. This CDR3 contains 14 residues. Germline V gene data show CDR1 as KGHSH and CDR2 as LQKENI. The CDR3 DNA sequence: TGTGCCAGCTCACTTCTAGCTGCTGAGGAGACCCAGTACTTC. This translates into CASSLLAAEETQYF. The variable domain in full, completed from reference TRBV18 and TRBJ2-5, reads NAGVMQNPRHLVRRRGQEARLRCSPMKGHSHVYWYRQLPEEGLKFMVYLQKENIIDESGMPKERFSAEFPKEGPSILRIQQVVRGDSAAYFCASSLLAAEETQYFGPGTRLLVL.

The CDR3: CASSLKTFTYEQYF. CDR3 coding DNA: TGTGCCAGCAGTTTGAAGACATTTACCTACGAGCAGTACTTC. The chain carries TRBV28 and TRBJ2-7; no firm D call. Trimming pared 3 bases from V and 2 bases from J, leaving 11 bases between. Germline V gene sequence: CDR1 MDHEN, CDR2 SYDVKM. This CDR3 is built from 14 residues.

The V gene is TRBV5-1, the J gene TRBJ2-7; TRBD2 matches 11 bases. The ends lost 4 bases at V and 0 bases at J; junction bases unmatched: 9. Germline lookup yields CDR1 SGHRS and CDR2 YFSETQ. The CDR3 consists of 17 residues. CDR3 nucleotide sequence: TGCGCCAGCAGCCCACAACTAGCGGGGGACTTCTCCTACGAGCAGTACTTC. Translated, it gives CASSPQLAGDFSYEQYF.

This chain links TRBV4-3 with TRBJ1-5; no definite D call. This CDR3 has 17 residues. The germline gives CDR1 LGHNA, CDR2 YSLEER. V was cut by 0 bases and J by 0 bases, with 12 bases left in between. CDR3 coding DNA: TGCGCCAGCAGCCAAGATCGTATATCCTATAGCAATCAGCCCCAGCATTTT. This encodes CASSQDRISYSNQPQHF.

The genes are TRBV7-9 and TRBJ1-2; D call uncertain. The CDR3 spans 12 residues. Trimming removed 4 bases from V and 5 bases from J, with 8 bases in between. Germline CDR1 reads SEHNR; CDR2 reads FQNEAQ (reference sequence). The CDR3 is CASSSEGYGYTF. The CDR3 region has the DNA TGTGCCAGCAGCTCAGAGGGATATGGCTACACCTTC.

This chain uses TRBV12-5 with TRBJ1-5, with D tentatively TRBD1 (6 bases). The germline V gene has CDR1 LGHNT and CDR2 FRNRAP. V lost 4 bases and J 10 bases, leaving 14 bases between the germline ends. CDR3 length equals 13 residues. CDR3 DNA sequence: TGTGCTAGTGGTTGGCAGGGGCCTGGTCCCCAGCATTTT. Translated, it gives CASGWQGPGPQHF. The full variable domain, with the rest looked up from reference TRBV12-5 and TRBJ1-5, is DARVTQTPRHKVTEMGQEVTMRCQPILGHNTVFWYRQTMMQGLELLAYFRNRAPLDDSGMPKDRFSAEMPDATLATLKIQPSEPRDSAVYFCASGWQGPGPQHFGDGTRLSIL.

The V and J genes are TRBV6-1 and TRBJ1-1; D remains ambiguous. V was cut by 1 base and J by 5 bases, with 11 bases left in between. The CDR3 loop spans 14 amino acids. The V gene's germline CDR1 is MNHNS and CDR2 SASEGT. The CDR3, as DNA: TGTGCCAGCAGTGAAGTGGTGAGGAGTACTGAAGCTTTCTTT. Its translation: CASSEVVRSTEAFF.

The chain carries TRBV7-8 and TRBJ1-2; 8 nucleotides match TRBD1. V shed 4 bases and J 4 bases; nucleotides not matched to a gene: 8. The CDR3 has 15 amino acids. CDR1 SGHVS and CDR2 FQNEAQ come from the germline V gene. DNA of the CDR3: TGTGCCAGCAGCTCAGGGTCAGGGGGCGCCTATGGCTACACCTTC. This codes for CASSSGSGGAYGYTF.

This chain uses TRBV7-3 with TRBJ2-5, with 7 bases identical to TRBD1. From germline, CDR1 is SGHTA and CDR2 FQGTGA. The CDR3 spans 15 residues. V lost 1 base to trimming and J lost 1 base; unmatched junction nucleotides: 3. Here the CDR3 reads CASSLIPGGQETQYF. CDR3 in DNA: TGTGCCAGCAGCTTAATACCAGGGGGCCAAGAGACCCAGTACTTC. Complete variable domain (other parts from reference TRBV7-3 and TRBJ2-5): GAGVSQTPSNKVTEKGKYVELRCDPISGHTALYWYRQSLGQGPEFLIYFQGTGAADDSGLPNDRFFAVRPEGSVSTLKIQRTERGDSAVYLCASSLIPGGQETQYFGPGTRLLVL.

The CDR3 sequence is CAISDSREGVNTEAFF. As DNA, the CDR3 is TGTGCCATCAGTGACTCTCGGGAGGGCGTGAACACTGAAGCTTTCTTT. The V and J genes are TRBV10-3 and TRBJ1-1, with D uncertain. V was clipped by 3 bases and J by 0 bases, with 14 bases between them. This CDR3 is built from 16 residues. CDR1 is ENHRY and CDR2 is SYGVKD in the germline V gene.

This sequence joins TRBV7-8 and TRBJ1-4; tentative D call: TRBD1 (6 bases). Germline CDR1 is SGHVS and CDR2 is FQNEAQ. The CDR3 length is 15 residues. Between the trimmed V and J ends, which lost 5 bases and 8 bases, there was a span of 18 bases. The CDR3 DNA is TGTGCCAGCAGCGGATACAGGGCCAAGGCCGAAAAACTGTTTTTT. This encodes CASSGYRAKAEKLFF.

The count of this clone is one. The V and J genes are TRBV6-5 and TRBJ2-6, with a tentative D call TRBD2 (6 bases). Trimming pared 7 bases from V and 9 bases from J, leaving 16 bases between. The CDR3 contains 14 residues. Germline assignment: CDR1 MNHEY and CDR2 SVGAGI. CDR3: CASKRRALYNVLTF. For the CDR3, the DNA is TGTGCCAGCAAAAGGAGGGCGCTATACAACGTCCTGACTTTC.

This chain joins TRBV4-1 and TRBJ2-2; D is possibly TRBD1 (6 bases). Trimming removed 1 base at V and 4 bases at J, with 10 bases between. The CDR3 contains 15 residues. Germline V gene data show CDR1 as MGHRA and CDR2 as YSYEKL. CDR3: CASSQGQGGTGELFF. For the CDR3, the DNA is TGCGCCAGCAGCCAAGGTCAAGGGGGCACCGGGGAGCTGTTTTTT.

The V gene is TRBV30, the J gene TRBJ1-4; D may be TRBD1 (5 bases). CDR3 length: 13 residues. CDR1 is GTSNPN and CDR2 is SVGIG in the germline V gene (reference sequence). V lost 5 bases to trimming and J lost 7 bases, with 14 bases between them. Written as DNA, the CDR3 is TGTGCCTGGGGTCACAGGAGTGGTGAAAAACTGTTTTTT. Protein: CAWGHRSGEKLFF.

J is TRBJ2-5 and V is TRBV12-5; 9 bases are shared with TRBD2. The CDR3 covers 13 residues. With V trimmed by 6 bases and J by 5 bases, 4 bases remained unmatched. The germline V gene encodes CDR1 LGHNT and CDR2 FRNRAP. The CDR3 protein is CASGFSGSETQYF. CDR3 bases: TGTGCTAGTGGCTTTAGCGGGAGTGAGACCCAGTACTTC. Complete variable domain (other parts from reference TRBV12-5 and TRBJ2-5): DARVTQTPRHKVTEMGQEVTMRCQPILGHNTVFWYRQTMMQGLELLAYFRNRAPLDDSGMPKDRFSAEMPDATLATLKIQPSEPRDSAVYFCASGFSGSETQYFGPGTRLLVL.

The rearrangement joins TRBV15 to TRBJ1-4, with a tentative D call TRBD1 (6 bases). The V end was cut by 3 bases, the J end by 5 bases, with 10 bases between. The CDR3 contains 14 residues. CDR1 LNHNV and CDR2 YYDKDF come from the germline V gene (reference sequence). This CDR3 reads CATSRDSINEKLFF. The CDR3 DNA sequence: TGTGCCACCAGCAGGGACAGCATAAATGAAAAACTGTTTTTT.

As DNA, the CDR3 is TGCGCCAGCAGCCAAGCAGGGCGGGAGAGAGACGAGCAGTACTTC. The encoded protein is CASSQAGRERDEQYF. The chain links TRBV4-1 to TRBJ2-7, with 7 bases that match TRBD2. The CDR3 is 15 residues long. V lost 1 base, J lost 5 bases, and 8 bases stayed unmatched. The germline CDR1 and CDR2 sequences are MGHRA and YSYEKL.

This clone was observed a handful of times. CDR3 coding DNA: TGCGCCAGCAGCTTGGCAGGGATGAACACTGAAGCTTTCTTT. Amino acid sequence: CASSLAGMNTEAFF. This sequence joins TRBV5-1 and TRBJ1-1; D is possibly TRBD1 (5 bases). The CDR3 has 14 amino acids. The V end lost 0 bases, the J end lost 0 bases, and 6 bases lay between the germline ends. Germline values: CDR1 SGHRS, CDR2 YFSETQ.

The chain joins TRBV21-1 to TRBJ2-2; the D call TRBD2 from the table was never checked on the DNA. TRBV21-1 is a listed pseudogene. The CDR3 sequence is 17 residues long. The DNA of the CDR3 is TGTGCCAGCAGCAAAGCTTATTGGGAACTAGGGACCGGGGAGCTGTTTTTT. Translated, it gives CASSKAYWELGTGELFF.

The J gene is TRBJ1-5, the V gene TRBV19, with D possibly matching TRBD1 (5 bases). Trimming shortened V by 3 bases and J by 6 bases, and 15 bases separated the two germline ends. This CDR3 comprises 15 residues. Germline CDR1 is LNHDA and CDR2 is SQIVND (reference sequence). The CDR3 is CASSIGAFATQPQHF. The CDR3 DNA sequence: TGTGCCAGTAGTATTGGGGCGTTTGCTACTCAGCCCCAGCATTTT.

J is TRBJ1-1 and V is TRBV11-1; D unclear. The V gene lost 1 base and the J gene lost 11 bases, with 11 bases spanning the gap. Per the germline V gene, CDR1 is SGHAT and CDR2 is FQDESV (reference sequence). The CDR3 runs 12 residues. The CDR3 DNA reads TGTGCCAGCAGCTTAGGAGGGAGTGGGGCTTTCTTT. Protein: CASSLGGSGAFF.

This clone was counted once. J is TRBJ2-1 and V is TRBV2; 7 nucleotides align to TRBD2. J gave up 5 bases and V 5 bases, and 3 bases lay outside the gene matches. This CDR3 has 13 amino acids. Germline CDR1 SNHLY, CDR2 FYNNEI. The CDR3 loop reads CASSLGRDNEQFF. As DNA, the CDR3 is TGTGCCAGCAGTTTGGGGAGGGACAATGAGCAGTTCTTC.

This clone has more than one count but fewer than ten. The gene calls are TRBV30 and TRBJ2-4; 8 nucleotides line up with TRBD1. Germline trimming cut 0 bases from V and 2 bases from J; bases unmatched to any gene: 15. Germline loops: CDR1 GTSNPN, CDR2 SVGIG (reference sequence). This CDR3 is 19 amino acids long. The CDR3 region is CAWSVPKFRTGRSKNIQYF. The CDR3 DNA reads TGTGCCTGGAGTGTGCCGAAGTTTAGGACAGGGAGGTCCAAAAACATTCAGTACTTC.

The J gene is TRBJ1-1, the V gene TRBV7-9; 7 bases are shared with TRBD1. Trimming took 5 bases from V and 5 from J; bases not matched to a gene: 8. Germline CDR1 is SEHNR and CDR2 is FQNEAQ (reference sequence). The CDR3 extends over 14 amino acids. CDR3 sequence (DNA): TGTGCCAGCAGCGATGAGGGGGCTCGGACTGAAGCTTTCTTT. Its translation: CASSDEGARTEAFF.

This chain connects TRBV5-5 to TRBJ1-5, with D possibly matching TRBD1 (5 bases). The CDR3 spans 16 residues. The V and J ends lost 0 bases and 3 bases respectively, with 13 bases between them. In germline, CDR1 is SGHKS, CDR2 YYEKEE (reference sequence). DNA of the CDR3: TGTGCCAGCAGCTTGGGGGCGACAGCCCTCAATCAGCCCCAGCATTTT. This gives the protein CASSLGATALNQPQHF.